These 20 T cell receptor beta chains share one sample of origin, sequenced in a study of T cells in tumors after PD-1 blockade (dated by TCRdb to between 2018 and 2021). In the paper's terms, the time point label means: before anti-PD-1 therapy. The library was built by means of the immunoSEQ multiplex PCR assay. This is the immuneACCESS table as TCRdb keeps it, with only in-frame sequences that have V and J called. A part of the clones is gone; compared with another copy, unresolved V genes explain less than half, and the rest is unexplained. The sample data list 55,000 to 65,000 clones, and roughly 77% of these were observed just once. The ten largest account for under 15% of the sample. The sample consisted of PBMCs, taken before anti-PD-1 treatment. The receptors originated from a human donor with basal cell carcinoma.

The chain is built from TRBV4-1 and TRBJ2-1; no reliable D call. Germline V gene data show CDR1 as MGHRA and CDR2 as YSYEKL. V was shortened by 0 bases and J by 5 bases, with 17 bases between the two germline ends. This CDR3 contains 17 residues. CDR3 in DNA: TGCGCCAGCAGCCAAGATCGCGACGGAGCGCAGAACAATGAGCAGTTCTTC. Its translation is CASSQDRDGAQNNEQFF.

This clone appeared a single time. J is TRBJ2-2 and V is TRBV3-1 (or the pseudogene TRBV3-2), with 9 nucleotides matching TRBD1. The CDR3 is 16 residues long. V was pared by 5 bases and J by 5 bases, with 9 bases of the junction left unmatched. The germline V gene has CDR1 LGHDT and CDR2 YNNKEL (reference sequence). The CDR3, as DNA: TGTGCCAGCAGCGTCGAACAGGGGGCAGGTACCGGGGAGCTGTTTTTT. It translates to CASSVEQGAGTGELFF.

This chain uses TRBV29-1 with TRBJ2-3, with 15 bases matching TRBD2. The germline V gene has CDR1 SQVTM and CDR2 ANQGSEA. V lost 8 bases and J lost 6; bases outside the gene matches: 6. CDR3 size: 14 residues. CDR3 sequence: CSLGTSGGWDTQYF. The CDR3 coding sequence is TGCAGCCTTGGGACTAGCGGGGGGTGGGATACGCAGTATTTT.

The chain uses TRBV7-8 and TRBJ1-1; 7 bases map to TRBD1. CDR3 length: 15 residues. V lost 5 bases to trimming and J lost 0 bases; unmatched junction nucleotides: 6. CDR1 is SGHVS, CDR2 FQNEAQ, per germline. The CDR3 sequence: CASSLVTGLNTEAFF. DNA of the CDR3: TGTGCCAGCAGCCTAGTGACAGGGTTGAACACTGAAGCTTTCTTT.

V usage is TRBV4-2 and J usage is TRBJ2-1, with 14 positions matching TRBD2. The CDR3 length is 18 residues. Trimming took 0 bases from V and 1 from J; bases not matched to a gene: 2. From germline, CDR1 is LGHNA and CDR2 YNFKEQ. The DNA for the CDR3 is TGTGCCAGCAGCCAAGATCGACTAGCGGGGGGGTCCTACAATGAGCAGTTCTTC. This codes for CASSQDRLAGGSYNEQFF.

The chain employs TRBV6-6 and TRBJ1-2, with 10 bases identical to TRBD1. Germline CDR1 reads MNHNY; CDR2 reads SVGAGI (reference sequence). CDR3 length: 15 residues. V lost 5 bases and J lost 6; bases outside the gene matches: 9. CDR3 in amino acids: CASSHARGQGNGYTF. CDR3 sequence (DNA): TGTGCCAGCAGTCATGCCAGGGGACAGGGGAATGGCTACACCTTC.

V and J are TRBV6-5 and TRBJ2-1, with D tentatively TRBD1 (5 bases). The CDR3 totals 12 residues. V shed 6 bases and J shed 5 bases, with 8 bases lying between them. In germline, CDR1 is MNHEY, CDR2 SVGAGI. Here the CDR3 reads CASSQGNNEQFF. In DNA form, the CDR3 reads TGTGCCAGCAGCCAGGGAAACAATGAGCAGTTCTTC.

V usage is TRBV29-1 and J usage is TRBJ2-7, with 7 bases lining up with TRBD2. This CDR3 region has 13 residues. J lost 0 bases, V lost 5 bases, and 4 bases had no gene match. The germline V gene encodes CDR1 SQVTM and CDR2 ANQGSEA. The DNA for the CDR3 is TGCAGCGTTCTGGGGGGGAGCTCCTACGAGCAGTACTTC. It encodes CSVLGGSSYEQYF.

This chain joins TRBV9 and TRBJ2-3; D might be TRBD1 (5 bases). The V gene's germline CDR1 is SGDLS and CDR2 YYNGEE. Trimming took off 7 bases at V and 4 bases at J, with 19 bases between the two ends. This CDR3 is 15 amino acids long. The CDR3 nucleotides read TGTGCCAGCGGGGTGGACACTCGAGCCCCAGATACGCAGTATTTT. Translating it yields CASGVDTRAPDTQYF.

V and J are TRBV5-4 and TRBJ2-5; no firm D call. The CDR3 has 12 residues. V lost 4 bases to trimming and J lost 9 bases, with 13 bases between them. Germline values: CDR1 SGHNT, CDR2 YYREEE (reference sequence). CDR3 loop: CASSIWGLAQYF. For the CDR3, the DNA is TGTGCCAGCAGCATCTGGGGTCTGGCCCAGTACTTC.

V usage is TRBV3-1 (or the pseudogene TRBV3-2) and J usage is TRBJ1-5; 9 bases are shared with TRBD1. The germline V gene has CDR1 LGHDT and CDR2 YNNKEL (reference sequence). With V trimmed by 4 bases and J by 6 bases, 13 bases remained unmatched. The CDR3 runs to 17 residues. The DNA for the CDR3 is TGTGCCAGCAGCCCACGGACAGGGGTTAGTGGCAGTCAGCCCCAGCATTTT. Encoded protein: CASSPRTGVSGSQPQHF.

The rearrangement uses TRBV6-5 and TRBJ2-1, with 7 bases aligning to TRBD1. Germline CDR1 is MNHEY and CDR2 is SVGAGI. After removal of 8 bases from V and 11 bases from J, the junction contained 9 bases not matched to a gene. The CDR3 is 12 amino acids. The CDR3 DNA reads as TGTGCCAGCCCAACAACAGGGGTTAAGCAGTTCTTC. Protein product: CASPTTGVKQFF.

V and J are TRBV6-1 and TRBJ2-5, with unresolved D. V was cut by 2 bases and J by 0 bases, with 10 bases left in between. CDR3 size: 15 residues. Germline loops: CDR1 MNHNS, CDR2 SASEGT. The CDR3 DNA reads TGTGCCAGCAGTGAATTAGGCAGGTACCAAGAGACCCAGTACTTC. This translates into CASSELGRYQETQYF.

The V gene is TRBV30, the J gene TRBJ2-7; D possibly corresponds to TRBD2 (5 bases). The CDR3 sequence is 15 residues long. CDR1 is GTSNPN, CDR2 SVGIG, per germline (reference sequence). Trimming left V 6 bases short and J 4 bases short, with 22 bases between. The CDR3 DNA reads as TGTGCCTGTCATCCGGCGGGCTTTGTCGGATACGAGCAGTACTTC. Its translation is CACHPAGFVGYEQYF.

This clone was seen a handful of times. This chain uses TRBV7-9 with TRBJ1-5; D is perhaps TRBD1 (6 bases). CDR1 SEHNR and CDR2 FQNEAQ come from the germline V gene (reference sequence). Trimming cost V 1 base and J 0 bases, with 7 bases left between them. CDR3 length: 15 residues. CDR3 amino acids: CASSLEGGSNQPQHF. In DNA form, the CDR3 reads TGTGCCAGCAGCTTAGAAGGGGGTAGCAATCAGCCCCAGCATTTT.

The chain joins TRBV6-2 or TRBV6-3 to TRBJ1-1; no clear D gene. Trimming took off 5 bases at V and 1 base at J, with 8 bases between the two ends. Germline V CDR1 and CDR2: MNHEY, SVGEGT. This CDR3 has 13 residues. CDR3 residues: CASSRRKNTEAFF. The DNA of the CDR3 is TGTGCCAGCAGTCGACGTAAGAACACTGAAGCTTTCTTT.

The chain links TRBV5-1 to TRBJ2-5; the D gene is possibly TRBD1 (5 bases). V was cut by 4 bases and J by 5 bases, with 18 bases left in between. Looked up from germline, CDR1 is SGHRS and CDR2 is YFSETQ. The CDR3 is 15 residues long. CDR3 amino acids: CASSTTSGIIETQYF. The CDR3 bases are TGCGCCAGCAGCACTACCTCAGGGATCATCGAGACCCAGTACTTC.

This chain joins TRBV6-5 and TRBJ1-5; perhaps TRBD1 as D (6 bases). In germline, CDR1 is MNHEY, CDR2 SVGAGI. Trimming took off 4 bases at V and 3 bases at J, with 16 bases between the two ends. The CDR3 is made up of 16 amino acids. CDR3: CASSSTGSRANQPQHF. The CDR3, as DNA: TGTGCCAGCAGTTCTACAGGGAGTCGAGCCAATCAGCCCCAGCATTTT.

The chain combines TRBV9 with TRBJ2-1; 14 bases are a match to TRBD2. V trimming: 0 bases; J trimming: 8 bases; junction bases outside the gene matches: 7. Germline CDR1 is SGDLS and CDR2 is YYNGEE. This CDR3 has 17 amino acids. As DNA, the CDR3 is TGTGCCAGCAGCGTAGACCCCGGGACTAGCGGGGGCGATGAGCAGTTCTTC. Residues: CASSVDPGTSGGDEQFF.

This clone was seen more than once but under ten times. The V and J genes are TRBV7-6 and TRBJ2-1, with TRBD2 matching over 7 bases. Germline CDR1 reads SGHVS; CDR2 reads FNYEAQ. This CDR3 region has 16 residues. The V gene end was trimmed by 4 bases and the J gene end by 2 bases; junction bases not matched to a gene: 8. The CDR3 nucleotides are TGTGCCAGCAGCTCCCGTTGGGCGGGGGCCTACAATGAGCAGTTCTTC. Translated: CASSSRWAGAYNEQFF.